The 30 T cell receptor beta chains below come from one sample, sequenced in a study of tissue T cells after allogeneic stem cell transplantation. Time point denoted: mouse harvest day 14 after allogeneic transplant. The graft held 10^6 splenic CD5+ T cells and 10^7 T-cell-depleted bone marrow cells. Sequencing used immunoSEQ multiplex PCR; TCRdb keeps in-frame clones, though not all of them. In the table there are thousands of clones, 45% to 60% of which are singletons. The material sequenced was lymph node tissue. Receptor source: a female BALB/c mouse given C57BL/6 T cells with graft-versus-host disease after an allogeneic hematopoietic cell transplant.

A remark on this clone: The genes are named according to mouse. Sequencing ends 1 residue short of the CDR3 end; the germline J gene provides the rest. The V and J genes are TRBV26 and TRBJ1-2; D is perhaps TRBD1 (5 bases). Germline values: CDR1 KGHPV, CDR2 FQNQEV (reference sequence). Trimming left V 3 bases short and J 4 bases short, with 9 bases between. The CDR3 totals 13 residues. The CDR3 bases that were read are TGTGCCAGCAGTCTCCAGGGAGGCTCCGACTACACC. It is translated as CASSLQGGSDYT. The entire CDR3 protein reads CASSLQGGSDYTF.

Concerning this clone itself: Any gene name here is a mouse gene name. The CDR3 DNA, read in part, is TGTGCCAGCGGTGACTGGGGGGCGGGGGCTGAGCAGTTC. This gives the protein CASGDWGAGAEQF. The whole CDR3 protein is CASGDWGAGAEQFF. The chain employs TRBV13-2 and TRBJ2-1; 8 nucleotides match TRBD2. Coverage ceases 1 residue before the CDR3 finishes, and the germline J gene fills in the end. Germline CDR1 NNHNN, CDR2 SYGAGS (reference sequence). J lost 7 bases, V lost 2 bases, and 5 bases had no gene match. This CDR3 contains 14 residues.

Only a few counts were recorded for this clone. The genes and germline here are from mouse. The CDR3 sequence: CASSTGTGAYEQYF. CDR3 DNA (partial): TGTGCCAGCAGTACCGGGACTGGGGCCTATGAACAGTAC. The chain combines TRBV26 with TRBJ2-7; TRBD2 matches at 10 bases. The CDR3 extends 1 residue past the end of the read, so its final part is completed from the germline J gene. V lost 5 bases and J lost 2; bases outside the gene matches: 3. This CDR3 contains 14 residues. The germline V gene has CDR1 KGHPV and CDR2 FQNQEV (reference sequence).

Note on this clone: Gene names and germline match the mouse. The read ends 1 residue before the CDR3 terminus; that terminus is restored from the germline J gene. This rearrangement joins TRBV26 to TRBJ1-5; D is possibly TRBD1 (5 bases). CDR3 length equals 13 residues. CDR1 KGHPV and CDR2 FQNQEV come from the germline V gene (reference sequence). Between the trimmed V and J ends, which lost 4 bases and 4 bases, there was a span of 8 bases. CDR3 sequence reads: CASSPDSNQAPLF. The sequenced CDR3 bases are TGTGCCAGCAGTCCAGACAGTAACCAGGCTCCGCTT.

In the case of this clone: The germline and genes are mouse ones. The CDR3 is cut off 1 residue early in the read; its end comes from the germline J gene. The chain employs TRBV29 and TRBJ1-1; D is ambiguous. The CDR3 contains 13 residues. With 5 bases removed from V and 1 base from J, the gap between germline ends came to 8 bases. Germline V lookup: CDR1 MSHET, CDR2 SYDVDS. CDR3 DNA (partial): TGTGCTAGCAGTCCCGGACCGAACACAGAAGTCTTC. Amino acid sequence: CASSPGPNTEVF. The full CDR3 protein is CASSPGPNTEVFF.

Worth noting for this clone: Gene labels here are mouse ones. The missing CDR3 end, 1 residue past where the read stops, is filled in from the germline J gene. The chain has TRBV26 and TRBJ2-7; D unclear. The CDR3 contains 12 residues. Germline assignment: CDR1 KGHPV and CDR2 FQNQEV (reference sequence). Trimming removed 0 bases at V and 2 bases at J, with 2 bases between. CDR3 DNA (partial): TGTGCCAGCAGTCTGTCAGCCTATGAACAGTAC. This codes for CASSLSAYEQY. The CDR3 in full is CASSLSAYEQYF.

A remark on this clone: The gene names here belong to mouse. The read terminates 1 residue ahead of where the CDR3 ends, so the germline J gene completes it. The rearrangement joins TRBV31 to TRBJ1-1, with 7 nucleotides matching TRBD1. The CDR3 loop spans 13 amino acids. Looked up from germline, CDR1 is GKSSPN and CDR2 is SITVG. With V trimmed by 2 bases and J by 0 bases, 0 bases remained unmatched. CDR3 amino acids: CAWSGTANTEVFF. The DNA read from the CDR3 is TGTGCCTGGAGTGGGACAGCAAACACAGAAGTCTTC.

About this clone: Any gene name here is a mouse gene name. The CDR3 end falls 1 residue outside the read, so it is completed with the germline J gene. This chain connects TRBV19 to TRBJ2-7; 7 bases are a match to TRBD2. V lost 4 bases and J lost 0; bases outside the gene matches: 4. Germline CDR1 FNHDT, CDR2 SITEND (reference sequence). The CDR3 has 14 residues. The CDR3 DNA, read in part, is TGTGCCAGCAGTGACTGGGTGAGCTCCTATGAACAGTAC. It is translated as CASSDWVSSYEQY. The whole CDR3 is CASSDWVSSYEQYF.

This clone has a single count. Gene names and germline match the mouse. The CDR3 end is not reached by the read, which stops 1 residue before it; the germline J gene fills it in. The chain recombines TRBV3 with TRBJ1-2; D not certain. Germline V gene data show CDR1 as SNHLY and CDR2 as FYNGKV (reference sequence). Trimming took off 3 bases at V and 0 bases at J, with 2 bases between the two ends. This CDR3 region has 12 residues. CDR3 DNA (partial): TGTGCCAGCAGCTTGACAAACTCCGACTACACC. It yields the protein CASSLTNSDYT. The whole CDR3 region reads CASSLTNSDYTF.

Points on this clone: The genes and germline here are from mouse. The read stops 1 residue short of the end of the CDR3; the missing end is completed from the germline J gene. J is TRBJ2-7 and V is TRBV13-1, with D perhaps TRBD1 (6 bases). Per germline, CDR1 NSHNY and CDR2 SYGAGN. CDR3 length: 14 residues. Trimming pared 3 bases from V and 0 bases from J, leaving 10 bases between. The sequenced part of the CDR3 DNA is TGTGCCAGCAGTGTTAGGGGGAGCTCCTATGAACAGTAC. Translation: CASSVRGSSYEQY. The CDR3 in its entirety is CASSVRGSSYEQYF.

This clone showed up just a few times. Gene labels here are mouse ones. Sequencing ends 1 residue short of the CDR3 end; the germline J gene provides the rest. The V gene is TRBV12-2, the J gene TRBJ1-4, with D perhaps TRBD1 (5 bases). Germline V gene data show CDR1 as SGHLS and CDR2 as HYDKME. V was clipped by 3 bases and J by 5 bases, with 6 bases between them. The CDR3 is 12 amino acids. The CDR3 region is CASSGGNERLFF. The sequenced CDR3 bases are TGTGCCAGCTCTGGGGGGAACGAAAGATTATTT.

This clone was detected a few times. Each gene name is a mouse one. The read finishes 1 residue shy of the CDR3 end, and the germline J gene is used to complete it. This chain uses TRBV19 with TRBJ2-2; TRBD1 agrees at 8 bases. V dropped 2 bases and J dropped 4; count of bases not matched to a gene: 7. Germline loops: CDR1 FNHDT, CDR2 SITEND (reference sequence). The CDR3 sequence is 16 residues long. Incomplete CDR3 DNA: TGTGCCAGCAGTATCCCCGGACAGGGAAGCACCGGGCAGCTCTAC. Residues: CASSIPGQGSTGQLY. The complete CDR3 protein is CASSIPGQGSTGQLYF.

Concerning this clone: Gene and germline names: mouse. The read terminates 1 residue ahead of where the CDR3 ends, so the germline J gene completes it. This sequence joins TRBV26 and TRBJ2-3; 7 nucleotides align to TRBD2. Losses at the gene ends were 4 bases for V and 0 bases for J; bases not matched to a gene: 4. From germline, CDR1 is KGHPV and CDR2 FQNQEV (reference sequence). The CDR3 totals 15 residues. CDR3 in amino acids: CASSPLGPSAETLYF. The covered CDR3 bases are TGTGCCAGCAGTCCACTGGGGCCTAGTGCAGAAACGCTGTAT.

Comment on this clone: Genes here carry mouse names. The CDR3 goes on 1 residue after the read ends, and that part is filled in from the germline J gene. V is TRBV5 and J is TRBJ2-2; 11 bases fit TRBD2. J was trimmed by 5 bases and V by 4 bases; bases with no gene match: 6. Germline CDR1 reads LGHNA; CDR2 reads YNLKQL (reference sequence). The CDR3 totals 16 residues. CDR3 residues: CASSLDWGGGTGQLYF. CDR3 bases read: TGTGCCAGCAGCCTCGACTGGGGGGGAGGGACCGGGCAGCTCTAC.

This clone was recorded a few times. Germline and genes here are mouse. CDR3 DNA (partial): TGCTCCAGCAGTCAATCAGCAAACTCCGACTACACC. It translates to CSSSQSANSDYT. The full CDR3 protein reads CSSSQSANSDYTF. The rearrangement links TRBV23 to TRBJ1-2; the DNA was not compared with TRBD1, the D call given in the table. Read coverage stops 1 residue before the CDR3 terminus; the germline J gene supplies the remainder. Germline CDR1 is KGHTA and CDR2 is FQNQQP. The CDR3 runs 13 residues.

About this clone itself: Genes and germline come from the mouse. The observed sequence ends 1 residue before the CDR3 terminus, with the missing tail filled in from the germline J gene. The chain has TRBV12-1 and TRBJ2-2, with 8 bases fitting TRBD1. CDR1 is SGHSN and CDR2 is HYEKVE in the germline V gene. V gave up 2 bases and J gave up 3 bases; unmatched junction bases: 1. This CDR3 is 14 amino acids long. The part of the CDR3 DNA that was read is TGTGCCAGCTCTCACAGGGGGTACACCGGGCAGCTCTAC. Its translation: CASSHRGYTGQLY. The CDR3 in full is CASSHRGYTGQLYF.

This clone was recorded a few times. The gene names given are mouse names. The read finishes 1 residue shy of the CDR3 end, and the germline J gene is used to complete it. The chain joins TRBV29 to TRBJ1-2, with 7 bases lining up with TRBD1. The CDR3 contains 14 residues. Trimming cost V 3 bases and J 0 bases; bases outside gene matches: 1. Germline V gene data show CDR1 as MSHET and CDR2 as SYDVDS. CDR3 residues: CASSFQGANSDYTF. The sequenced part of the CDR3 DNA is TGTGCTAGCAGTTTTCAGGGGGCAAACTCCGACTACACC.

This clone was seen a few times. Here the gene names and germline are mouse. The sequence runs out 1 residue before the end of the CDR3; the remainder is reconstructed from the germline J gene. The chain has TRBV26 and TRBJ2-7, with 11 bases aligning to TRBD2. Trimming took 3 bases from V and 0 from J; bases not matched to a gene: 1. Per germline, CDR1 KGHPV and CDR2 FQNQEV (reference sequence). The CDR3 is 15 amino acids. The CDR3 loop is CASSLDWGGSYEQYF. Incomplete CDR3 DNA: TGTGCCAGCAGTCTTGACTGGGGGGGCTCCTATGAACAGTAC.

As for this clone: Germline and genes: mouse. The sequenced fragment ends 1 residue before the CDR3 boundary, so the rest is inferred from the germline J gene. The rearrangement uses TRBV26 and TRBJ1-2, with D uncertain. The germline gives CDR1 KGHPV, CDR2 FQNQEV (reference sequence). The CDR3 is 14 residues long. V was shortened by 2 bases and J by 1 base, with 8 bases between the two germline ends. The DNA read from the CDR3 is TGTGCCAGCAGTCTGAGAGGGAGAAACTCCGACTACACC. It codes for CASSLRGRNSDYT. Given in full, the CDR3 is CASSLRGRNSDYTF.

A remark on this clone: Gene names are mouse gene names. Read data end 1 residue before the CDR3 end; the end is taken from the germline J gene. The chain carries TRBV13-3 and TRBJ2-7; tentatively, D is TRBD2 (6 bases). V lost 3 bases to trimming and J lost 4 bases, with 17 bases between them. There are 15 residues in the CDR3. Germline CDR1 and CDR2: NNHDY and SYVADS. The sequenced part of the CDR3 DNA is TGTGCCAGCAGTGCTTCCTCGGGGGGTATTTATGAACAGTAC. Translation gives CASSASSGGIYEQY. The whole CDR3 is CASSASSGGIYEQYF.

Details on this clone: Gene names and germline match the mouse. The CDR3 end is not reached by the read, which stops 1 residue before it; the germline J gene fills it in. V gene TRBV15 combines with J gene TRBJ2-5; 8 bases align to TRBD2. The CDR3 is 15 amino acids. The V and J ends lost 0 bases and 2 bases, in that order; junction bases with no gene match: 1. Germline CDR1 and CDR2: SGHND and FRSKSL. Here the CDR3 reads CASSLAGGVQDTQYF. The covered CDR3 bases are TGTGCCAGCAGTTTAGCTGGGGGGGTCCAAGACACCCAGTAC.

A word on this clone: Gene names and germline match the mouse. The sequenced fragment ends 1 residue before the CDR3 boundary, so the rest is inferred from the germline J gene. The genes are TRBV26 and TRBJ2-1, with TRBD1 as a possible D gene (6 bases). The germline V gene encodes CDR1 KGHPV and CDR2 FQNQEV (reference sequence). The CDR3 extends over 15 amino acids. The ends were cut back, 4 bases at V and 0 bases at J, with 10 bases in the middle. Partial CDR3 DNA: TGTGCCAGCAGTCCCCACAGGGTTAACTATGCTGAGCAGTTC. Translating it yields CASSPHRVNYAEQF. The CDR3, in full, reads CASSPHRVNYAEQFF.

Note on this clone: Gene labels here are mouse ones. With the read ending 1 residue before the CDR3 end, the germline J gene is used to fill in that end. This chain uses TRBV12-1 with TRBJ2-7, with 11 bases identical to TRBD2. This CDR3 region has 15 residues. After removal of 0 bases from V and 3 bases from J, the junction contained 3 bases not matched to a gene. In germline, CDR1 is SGHSN, CDR2 HYEKVE. The CDR3 DNA, read in part, is TGTGCCAGCTCTCTCGACTGGGGGGGGCGCTATGAACAGTAC. Residues: CASSLDWGGRYEQY. The complete CDR3 reads CASSLDWGGRYEQYF.

About this clone itself: The genes and germline here are from mouse. Read sequence stops 1 residue before the CDR3 end, and the germline J gene provides the missing end. The chain couples TRBV13-1 to TRBJ2-3; D is perhaps TRBD1 or TRBD2 (6 bases each). The length of the CDR3 is 13 residues. The V end was cut by 5 bases, the J end by 0 bases, with 7 bases between. From germline, CDR1 is NSHNY and CDR2 SYGAGN. The DNA read from the CDR3 is TGTGCCAGCAGGGGGGCTAGTGCAGAAACGCTGTAT. Protein: CASRGASAETLY. The whole CDR3 protein reads CASRGASAETLYF.

About this clone itself: Here the gene names and germline are mouse. Read data end 1 residue before the CDR3 end; the end is taken from the germline J gene. The chain uses TRBV5 and TRBJ2-7; maybe TRBD2 (7 bases). From germline, CDR1 is LGHNA and CDR2 YNLKQL (reference sequence). This CDR3 spans 13 amino acids. Trimming took 3 bases from V and 3 from J, leaving 9 bases between them. Incomplete CDR3 DNA: TGTGCCAGCAGCCATGGGGGGCGCTATGAACAGTAC. This gives the protein CASSHGGRYEQY. The full CDR3 is CASSHGGRYEQYF.

The table lists this clone with a few counts. Gene names are the mouse ones. The CDR3 end lies 1 residue beyond the end of the read and is filled in from the germline J gene. The genes are TRBV24 and TRBJ2-7; 9 bases are a match to TRBD2. J lost 0 bases, V lost 0 bases, and 3 bases had no gene match. CDR1 KGHTA and CDR2 FRNEEI come from the germline V gene. CDR3 length equals 16 residues. The CDR3 sequence is CASSLYATGGSYEQYF. Incomplete CDR3 DNA: TGTGCCAGCAGTCTGTATGCGACTGGGGGCTCCTATGAACAGTAC.

On this clone: Gene and germline names: mouse. The CDR3 is cut off 1 residue early in the read; its end comes from the germline J gene. The chain carries TRBV3 and TRBJ2-5; 8 nucleotides match TRBD2. The CDR3 runs to 13 residues. Germline CDR1 and CDR2: SNHLY and FYNGKV (reference sequence). Trimming took 3 bases from V and 6 from J; bases not matched to a gene: 2. The CDR3 loop reads CASSLNWGDTQYF. The CDR3 bases that were read are TGTGCCAGCAGCTTGAACTGGGGGGACACCCAGTAC.

Points on this clone: Any gene name here is a mouse gene name. The read stops 1 residue short of the end of the CDR3; the missing end is completed from the germline J gene. The chain recombines TRBV12-1 with TRBJ2-3; the match to TRBD1 covers 9 bases. CDR3 length: 15 residues. Germline V lookup: CDR1 SGHSN, CDR2 HYEKVE. The junction had 4 bases not matched to a gene; V was cut back by 4 bases and J by 0 bases. The CDR3 here is CASSAGTGSAETLYF. The CDR3 DNA, read in part, is TGTGCCAGCTCGGCCGGGACAGGGAGTGCAGAAACGCTGTAT.

For this clone: Mouse gene names apply. The observed sequence ends 1 residue before the CDR3 terminus, with the missing tail filled in from the germline J gene. The chain couples TRBV14 to TRBJ2-2; the match to TRBD1 covers 8 bases. Looked up from germline, CDR1 is SGHDT and CDR2 is FRDEAV. After removal of 5 bases from V and 0 bases from J, the junction contained 6 bases not matched to a gene. The CDR3 spans 16 residues. This CDR3 reads CASRRRDRPNTGQLYF. The sequenced part of the CDR3 DNA is TGTGCCAGCAGGCGCCGGGACAGGCCAAACACCGGGCAGCTCTAC.

Notes on this clone: Genes and germline are mouse. CDR3 region: CASSQTGNERLFF. The part of the CDR3 DNA that was read is TGTGCCAGCTCTCAAACAGGGAACGAAAGATTATTT. The chain is built from TRBV12-2 and TRBJ1-4; TRBD1 might be the D (6 bases). The CDR3 end falls 1 residue outside the read, so it is completed with the germline J gene. Trimming removed 2 bases at V and 5 bases at J, with 8 bases between. The germline V gene has CDR1 SGHLS and CDR2 HYDKME. The CDR3 is 13 residues long.